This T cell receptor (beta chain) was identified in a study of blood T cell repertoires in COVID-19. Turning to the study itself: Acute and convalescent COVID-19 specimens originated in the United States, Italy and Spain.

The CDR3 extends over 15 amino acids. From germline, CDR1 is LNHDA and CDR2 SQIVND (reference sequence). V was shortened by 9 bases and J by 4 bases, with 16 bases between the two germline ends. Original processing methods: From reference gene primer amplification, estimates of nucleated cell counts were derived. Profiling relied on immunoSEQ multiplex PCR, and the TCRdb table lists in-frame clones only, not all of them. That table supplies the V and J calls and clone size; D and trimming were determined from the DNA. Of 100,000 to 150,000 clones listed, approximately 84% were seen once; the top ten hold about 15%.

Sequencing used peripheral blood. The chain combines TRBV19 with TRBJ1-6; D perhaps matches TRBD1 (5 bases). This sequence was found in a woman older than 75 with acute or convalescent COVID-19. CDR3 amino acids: CASRIGGGYNSPLHF. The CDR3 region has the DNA TGTGCCAGCCGAATTGGGGGGGGTTATAATTCACCCCTCCACTTT.